This TCR beta chain originates from a study of T cell repertoires in cytomegalovirus infection. The length of the CDR3 is 16 residues. The V gene lost 9 bases and the J gene lost 0 bases, with 18 bases spanning the gap. Germline CDR1 reads MNHNY; CDR2 reads SVGAGI (reference sequence). TCRdb called the reads again in MiXCR, with one record for every CDR3 protein. The table lists approximately 910,000 distinct CDR3 sequences, roughly a third of them singletons. About this clonotype: As yet, its antigen is unknown.

This TCR came from a human donor in good health (CMV status not recorded). Some clones in this sample may be carry-over from other donors' samples. This material consisted of cultured CD8+ T cells from PBMCs, taken from culture after CMV antigen stimulation. V and J are TRBV6-6 and TRBJ1-3; the D is unclear. CDR3 amino acids: CARQEGLTLSGNTIYF. In DNA, the CDR3 is TGTGCCAGGCAGGAGGGCCTTACACTCTCTGGAAACACCATATATTTT.